This T cell receptor beta chain was recovered during a study of cytomegalovirus exposure and HLA in healthy donors. 60 Vbeta and 13 Jbeta primers were used in PCR. Data came from immunoSEQ multiplex PCR; TCRdb stores just in-frame clones and leaves some out. The profile shows 150,000 to 200,000 clones, 78% of them singletons. Concerning this clone itself: Its antigen is currently unknown.

Germline CDR1 is MNHEY and CDR2 is SMNVEV (reference sequence). V shed 6 bases and J shed 7 bases, with 9 bases lying between them. This CDR3 has 11 amino acids. General study findings and limits: Most TCR sequences were rare, but some public TCRs occurred in many donors.

These donors, healthy bone marrow donors, were studied. Although they were nominally healthy when sampled, donors likely had unrecorded immune exposures. Sequenced input: PBMCs. This sequence joins TRBV27 and TRBJ1-1; D is unclear. The TCR comes from a young woman in good health and CMV-seropositive. For the CDR3, the DNA is TGTGCCAGCAGCCGTCGCGGTGAAGCTTTCTTT. The encoded protein is CASSRRGEAFF.